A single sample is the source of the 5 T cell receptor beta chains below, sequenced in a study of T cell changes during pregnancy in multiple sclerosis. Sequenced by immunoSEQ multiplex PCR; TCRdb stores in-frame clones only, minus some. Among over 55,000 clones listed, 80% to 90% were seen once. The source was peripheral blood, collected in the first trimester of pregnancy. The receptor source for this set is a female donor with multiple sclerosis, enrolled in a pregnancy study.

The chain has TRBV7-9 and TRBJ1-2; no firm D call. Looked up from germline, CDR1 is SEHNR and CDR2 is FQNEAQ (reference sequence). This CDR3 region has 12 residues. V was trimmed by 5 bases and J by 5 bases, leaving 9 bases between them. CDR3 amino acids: CASSPNSYGYTF. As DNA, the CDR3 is TGTGCCAGCAGCCCTAACAGTTATGGCTACACCTTC.

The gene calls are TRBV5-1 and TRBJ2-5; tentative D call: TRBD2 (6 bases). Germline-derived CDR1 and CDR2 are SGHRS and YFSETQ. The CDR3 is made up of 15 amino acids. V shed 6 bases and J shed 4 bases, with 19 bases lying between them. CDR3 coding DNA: TGCGCCAGCACCCTGGGGAGGACTGGACCAGAGACCCAGTACTTC. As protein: CASTLGRTGPETQYF.

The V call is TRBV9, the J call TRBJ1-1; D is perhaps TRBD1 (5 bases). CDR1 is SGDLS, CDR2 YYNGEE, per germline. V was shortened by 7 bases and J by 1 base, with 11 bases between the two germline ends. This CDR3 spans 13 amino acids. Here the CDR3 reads CASGQGRNTEAFF. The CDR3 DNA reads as TGTGCCAGCGGGCAGGGAAGGAACACTGAAGCTTTCTTT.

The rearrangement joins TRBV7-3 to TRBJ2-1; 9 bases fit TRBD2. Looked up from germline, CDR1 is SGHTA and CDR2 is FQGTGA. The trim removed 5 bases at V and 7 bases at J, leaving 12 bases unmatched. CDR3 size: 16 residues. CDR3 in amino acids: CASSDLYAGGNNEQFF. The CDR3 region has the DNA TGTGCCAGCAGCGACCTTTATGCGGGGGGGAATAATGAGCAGTTCTTC. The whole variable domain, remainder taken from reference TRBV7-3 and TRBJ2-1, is GAGVSQTPSNKVTEKGKYVELRCDPISGHTALYWYRQSLGQGPEFLIYFQGTGAADDSGLPNDRFFAVRPEGSVSTLKIQRTERGDSAVYLCASSDLYAGGNNEQFFGPGTRLTVL.

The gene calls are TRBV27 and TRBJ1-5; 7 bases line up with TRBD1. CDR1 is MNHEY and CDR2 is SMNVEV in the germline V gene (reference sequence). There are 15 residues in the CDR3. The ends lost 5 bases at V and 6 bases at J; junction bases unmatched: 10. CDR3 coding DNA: TGTGCCAGCAGTCACCAGGGGGTCCTTGGTCAGCCCCAGCATTTT. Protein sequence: CASSHQGVLGQPQHF.